The 14 T cell receptor beta chains below all came from one sample that was sequenced in a study of T cell responses to AZD1222 COVID-19 vaccine. Repertoires were generated with immunoSEQ multiplex PCR, while TCRdb's copy carries only in-frame clones and drops some. The table records 70,000 or so clones, roughly 83% of them present only once. Sequenced here: peripheral blood, sampled 28 days after the second AZD1222 dose. Every receptor here comes from an adult who received the AZD1222 COVID-19 vaccine.

The chain uses TRBV11-3 and TRBJ1-1; D gene ambiguous. Germline CDR1 and CDR2: SGHNT and YENEEA. Deletions cut 1 base from V and 3 bases from J, with 6 bases between. The CDR3 is 13 amino acids. The CDR3 DNA sequence: TGTGCCAGCAGCTTAGTACCCGACACTGAAGCTTTCTTT. Protein sequence: CASSLVPDTEAFF.

The chain uses TRBV9 and TRBJ1-5, with TRBD1 identical over 11 bases. The CDR3 loop spans 15 amino acids. V lost 3 bases to trimming and J lost 4 bases; unmatched junction nucleotides: 3. Germline CDR1 reads SGDLS; CDR2 reads YYNGEE. This CDR3 reads CASSAGQGANQPQHF. CDR3 coding DNA: TGTGCCAGCAGCGCCGGACAGGGGGCAAATCAGCCCCAGCATTTT.

The V gene is TRBV5-6, the J gene TRBJ2-7; D is uncertain. The CDR3 is 15 amino acids. Trimming shortened V by 1 base and J by 2 bases, and 13 bases separated the two germline ends. Germline V CDR1 and CDR2: SGHDT, YYEEEE. CDR3 sequence (DNA): TGTGCCAGCAGCTTGTGGGTCCGTCGGACCTACGAGCAGTACTTC. Encoded protein: CASSLWVRRTYEQYF.

The CDR3 region is CASSLGDYISYGYTF. In DNA form, the CDR3 reads TGCGCCAGCAGCTTGGGGGACTATATATCCTATGGCTACACCTTC. The V gene is TRBV5-1, the J gene TRBJ1-2; tentative D call: TRBD1 (5 bases). The CDR3 runs 15 residues. The V end lost 0 bases, the J end lost 4 bases, and 13 bases lay between the germline ends. CDR1 SGHRS and CDR2 YFSETQ come from the germline V gene.

This clone was detected a few times. The chain is built from TRBV7-9 and TRBJ2-2; 7 nucleotides align to TRBD2. The trim removed 10 bases at V and 4 bases at J, leaving 9 bases unmatched. CDR1 SEHNR and CDR2 FQNEAQ come from the germline V gene (reference sequence). This CDR3 is built from 14 residues. CDR3 amino acids: CANPGPSGTGELFF. CDR3 bases: TGTGCCAACCCGGGGCCTAGCGGCACCGGGGAGCTGTTTTTT.

The CDR3 DNA sequence: TGCGCCAGCAGCCCTCGTTGGCGGGGGGCAGGGGTGCAGTACTTC. This gives the protein CASSPRWRGAGVQYF. J is TRBJ2-7 and V is TRBV5-1; 8 bases line up with TRBD2. Germline values: CDR1 SGHRS, CDR2 YFSETQ. V lost 4 bases, J lost 9 bases, and 15 bases stayed unmatched. The CDR3 runs to 15 residues.

This sequence joins TRBV5-1 and TRBJ2-2; TRBD1 agrees at 7 bases. The CDR3 sequence is 16 residues long. Germline loops: CDR1 SGHRS, CDR2 YFSETQ. J lost 4 bases, V lost 7 bases, and 13 bases had no gene match. In nucleotides, the CDR3 is TGCGCCAGCCTGATCTTCCCGAGACAGGGCACCGGGGAGCTGTTTTTT. Translating it yields CASLIFPRQGTGELFF.

J is TRBJ2-4 and V is TRBV7-9, with D unclear. Between the trimmed V and J ends, which lost 8 bases and 1 base, there was a span of 6 bases. Germline V CDR1 and CDR2: SEHNR, FQNEAQ (reference sequence). This CDR3 is built from 12 residues. The CDR3 reads CASLGAKNIQYF. In nucleotides, the CDR3 is TGTGCCAGCCTAGGGGCCAAAAACATTCAGTACTTC. Full variable domain (remainder filled in from reference TRBV7-9 and TRBJ2-4): DTGVSQNPRHKITKRGQNVTFRCDPISEHNRLYWYRQTLGQGPEFLTYFQNEAQLEKSRLLSDRFSAERPKGSFSTLEIQRTEQGDSAMYLCASLGAKNIQYFGAGTRLSVL.

The chain has TRBV20-1 and TRBJ2-1, with D maybe TRBD2 (5 bases). The CDR3 covers 13 residues. Germline CDR1 is DFQATT and CDR2 is SNEGSKA (reference sequence). Trimming cost V 3 bases and J 8 bases, with 14 bases left between them. In DNA form, the CDR3 reads TGCAGTGCTAGTGTAGCGACCGGTTATGAGCAGTTCTTC. It translates to CSASVATGYEQFF.

The CDR3 nucleotides are TGTGCCAGCAGCCCCGGTTCCGGGGTTGGTGGCTACACCTTC. Translation: CASSPGSGVGGYTF. The rearrangement links TRBV11-2 to TRBJ1-2; D is unclear. Trimming shortened V by 5 bases and J by 7 bases, and 17 bases separated the two germline ends. CDR3 size: 14 residues. CDR1 and CDR2 (germline): SGHAT, FQNNGV.

This CDR3 reads CASSKNGRVMNTEAFF. Here the CDR3 DNA reads TGTGCCAGCAGCAAAAATGGTAGGGTTATGAACACTGAAGCTTTCTTT. The rearrangement links TRBV9 to TRBJ1-1; D call uncertain. Per germline, CDR1 SGDLS and CDR2 YYNGEE. The CDR3 extends over 16 amino acids. Trimming shortened V by 4 bases and J by 0 bases, and 16 bases separated the two germline ends.

The V call is TRBV28, the J call TRBJ2-7; 14 nucleotides line up with TRBD2. Per the germline V gene, CDR1 is MDHEN and CDR2 is SYDVKM. V lost 7 bases, J lost 5 bases, and 7 bases stayed unmatched. The CDR3 consists of 15 residues. This CDR3 reads CASNTGTSGSHEQYF. CDR3 nucleotides: TGTGCCAGCAACACCGGGACTAGCGGGAGCCACGAGCAGTACTTC. The whole variable domain, remainder taken from reference TRBV28 and TRBJ2-7, is DVKVTQSSRYLVKRTGEKVFLECVQDMDHENMFWYRQDPGLGLRLIYFSYDVKMKEKGDIPEGYSVSREKKERFSLILESASTNQTSMYLCASNTGTSGSHEQYFGPGTRLTVT.

The chain couples TRBV6-1 to TRBJ1-1, with a tentative D call TRBD1 (5 bases). Germline-derived CDR1 and CDR2 are MNHNS and SASEGT. The CDR3 has 12 residues. The V and J ends lost 2 bases and 8 bases respectively, with 9 bases between them. The CDR3 nucleotides read TGTGCCAGCAGTGAATTGAGGGGCGAAGCTTTCTTT. The encoded protein is CASSELRGEAFF.

This chain connects TRBV7-9 to TRBJ1-2, with D tentatively TRBD1 (6 bases). This CDR3 is built from 14 residues. Trimming left V 5 bases short and J 4 bases short, with 14 bases between. Germline-derived CDR1 and CDR2 are SEHNR and FQNEAQ (reference sequence). CDR3 sequence: CASSTEGRGYGYTF. For the CDR3, the DNA is TGTGCCAGCAGCACAGAGGGCAGGGGCTATGGCTACACCTTC.